The entry below gives a single T cell receptor (beta chain) sequence along with its context. Its antigen remains unidentified. The V end was cut by 3 bases, the J end by 8 bases, with 14 bases between. The CDR3 is made up of 15 amino acids. Looked up from germline, CDR1 is KGHSH and CDR2 is LQKENI. Treatment of the sample: approximately 10-day PBMC culture with coronavirus spike peptide pools or control peptides (ViraFEST assay). With peptide pools, ViraFEST first expanded antigen-specific T cells and afterwards sequenced their TCRs. These data originate in a study of vaccination and CD4 T cells after COVID-19. The Oncomine TCR Beta short-read assay was what sequenced the DNA obtained from cultured CD4+ T cells. In TCRdb, the PCR reads were re-called with MiXCR into one record per CDR3 protein. The top ten clones hold approximately 13% of a sample with about 12,000 distinct CDR3 sequences, 55% to 75% of them seen once.

V is TRBV18 and J is TRBJ1-6; D unresolved. This TCR derives from a human donor who had recovered from COVID-19. The specimen sequenced was CD4+ T cells from blood, cultured in vitro. The CDR3 sequence: CASSPARGADSPLHF. As DNA, the CDR3 is TGTGCCAGCTCACCGGCCCGCGGAGCCGATTCACCCCTCCACTTT.